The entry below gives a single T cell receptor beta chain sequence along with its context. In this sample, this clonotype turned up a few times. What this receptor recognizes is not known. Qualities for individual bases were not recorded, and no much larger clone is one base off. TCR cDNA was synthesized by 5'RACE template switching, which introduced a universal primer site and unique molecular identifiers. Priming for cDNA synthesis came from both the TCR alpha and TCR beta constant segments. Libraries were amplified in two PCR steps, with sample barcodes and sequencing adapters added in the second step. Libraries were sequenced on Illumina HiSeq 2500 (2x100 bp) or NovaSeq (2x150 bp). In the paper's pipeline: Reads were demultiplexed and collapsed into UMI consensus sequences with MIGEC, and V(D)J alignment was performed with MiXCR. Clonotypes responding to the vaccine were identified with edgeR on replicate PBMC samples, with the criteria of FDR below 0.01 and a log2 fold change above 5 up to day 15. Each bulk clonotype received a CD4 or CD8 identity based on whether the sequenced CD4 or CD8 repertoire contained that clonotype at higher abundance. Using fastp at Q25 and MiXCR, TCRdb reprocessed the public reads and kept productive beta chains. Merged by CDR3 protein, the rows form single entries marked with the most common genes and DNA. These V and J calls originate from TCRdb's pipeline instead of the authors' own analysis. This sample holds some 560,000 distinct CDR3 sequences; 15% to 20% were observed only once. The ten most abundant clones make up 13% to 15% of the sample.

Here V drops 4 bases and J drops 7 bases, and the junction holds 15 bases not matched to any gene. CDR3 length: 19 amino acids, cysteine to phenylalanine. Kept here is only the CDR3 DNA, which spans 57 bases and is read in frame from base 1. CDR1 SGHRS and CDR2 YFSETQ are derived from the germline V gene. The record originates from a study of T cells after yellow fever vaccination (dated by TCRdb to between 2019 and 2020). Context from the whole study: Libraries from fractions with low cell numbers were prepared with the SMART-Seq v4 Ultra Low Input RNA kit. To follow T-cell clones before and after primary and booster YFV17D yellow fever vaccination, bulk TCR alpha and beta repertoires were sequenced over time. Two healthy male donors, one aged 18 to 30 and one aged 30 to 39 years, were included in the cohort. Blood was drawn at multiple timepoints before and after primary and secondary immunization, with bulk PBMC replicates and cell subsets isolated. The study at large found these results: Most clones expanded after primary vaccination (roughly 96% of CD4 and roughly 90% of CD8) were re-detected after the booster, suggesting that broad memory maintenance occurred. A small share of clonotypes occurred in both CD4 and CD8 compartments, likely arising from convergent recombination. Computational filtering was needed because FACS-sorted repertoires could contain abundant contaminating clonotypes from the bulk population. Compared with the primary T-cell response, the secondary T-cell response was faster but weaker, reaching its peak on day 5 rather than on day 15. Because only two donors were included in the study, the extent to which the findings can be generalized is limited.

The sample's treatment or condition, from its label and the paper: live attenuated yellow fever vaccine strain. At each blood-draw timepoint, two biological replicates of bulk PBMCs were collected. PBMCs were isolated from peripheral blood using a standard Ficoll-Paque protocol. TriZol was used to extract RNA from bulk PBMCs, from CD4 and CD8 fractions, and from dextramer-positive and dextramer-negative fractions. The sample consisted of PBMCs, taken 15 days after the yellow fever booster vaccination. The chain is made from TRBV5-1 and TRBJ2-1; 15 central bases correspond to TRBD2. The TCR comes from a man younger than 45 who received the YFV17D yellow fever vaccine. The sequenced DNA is TGCGCCAGCAGCCACGGACTAGCGGGAGGGCCGAGGTTAGGGAATGAGCAGTTCTTC. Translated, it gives CASSHGLAGGPRLGNEQFF.